The text below deals with one T cell receptor beta chain. The PCR ran on 60 Vbeta and 13 Jbeta primers. Profiled with immunoSEQ multiplex PCR; TCRdb holds only in-frame clones, not every one. This table holds about 83,000 clones. Germline CDR1 MNHEY, CDR2 SVGAGI. V dropped 6 bases and J dropped 3; count of bases not matched to a gene: 7. The CDR3 is made up of 14 amino acids. This specimen belongs to a study of cytomegalovirus exposure and HLA in healthy donors. This sequence was found in a man in his late teens or twenties in good health and CMV-seropositive. The sequenced material came from PBMCs. The V and J genes are TRBV6-5 and TRBJ1-2; 7 bases map to TRBD1. The CDR3 region is CASRRQGPDYGYTF. CDR3 DNA sequence: TGTGCCAGCAGGCGACAGGGCCCGGACTATGGCTACACCTTC.